A single sample gave rise to the 32 T cell receptor beta chains below, sequenced in a study of shared clonotypes between healthy human individuals. Produced via immunoSEQ multiplex PCR; TCRdb's table is partial and in-frame only. The table records around 1.1 million clones, around 78% of them present only once. Sequencing was carried out using memory CD4+ T cells from PBMCs. Indicated subset: CD45RA-negative fraction. The receptors here all came from a man aged 18 to 29 in good health. Some clones in this sample may be carry-over from other donors' samples.

The table lists this clone with a few counts. CDR3 sequence reads: CASSLGVGSNQPQHF. The CDR3 nucleotides read TGTGCCAGCAGCCTAGGGGTGGGGAGCAATCAGCCCCAGCATTTT. The chain has TRBV27 and TRBJ1-5, with D tentatively TRBD1 (5 bases). Germline V lookup: CDR1 MNHEY, CDR2 SMNVEV (reference sequence). V lost 6 bases, J lost 1 base, and 13 bases lay in between. The CDR3 is made up of 15 amino acids.

The rearrangement joins TRBV28 to TRBJ1-2, with D hard to call. Germline V gene lookup returns CDR1 MDHEN and CDR2 SYDVKM. The germline V and J ends were trimmed by 10 bases and 5 bases, with 8 bases remaining between them. The CDR3 is 10 amino acids. CDR3 in amino acids: CATVQYGYTF. CDR3 sequence (DNA): TGTGCCACAGTCCAATATGGCTACACCTTC.

With respect to this clone: This may arise from a read error, as a much more abundant clone is one base away. The chain combines TRBV5-4 with TRBJ2-5, with 11 bases fitting TRBD2. Germline V gene lookup returns CDR1 SGHNT and CDR2 YYREEE (reference sequence). The length of the CDR3 is 15 residues. This CDR3 is CASSSPLAGGYEQHF. In nucleotides, the CDR3 is TGTGCCAGCAGCTCTCCCCTAGCGGGAGGTTACGAGCAGCACTTC.

The chain joins TRBV28 to TRBJ2-2, with D tentatively TRBD1 (6 bases). Germline loops: CDR1 MDHEN, CDR2 SYDVKM. This CDR3 comprises 15 residues. V shed 3 bases and J shed 4 bases, with 12 bases lying between them. CDR3 in DNA: TGTGCCAGCAGTTTTTCGGGCAGGGGCACCGGGGAGCTGTTTTTT. It specifies CASSFSGRGTGELFF.

J is TRBJ2-7 and V is TRBV5-4; 8 nucleotides match TRBD2. CDR1 and CDR2 from the germline V gene are SGHNT and YYREEE (reference sequence). The V gene end was trimmed by 4 bases and the J gene end by 6 bases; junction bases not matched to a gene: 9. The CDR3 spans 14 residues. CDR3 sequence (DNA): TGTGCCAGCAGCACCCGGACTAGCACCCGCGAGCAGTACTTC. Encoded protein: CASSTRTSTREQYF. The full variable domain, rest sourced from reference TRBV5-4 and TRBJ2-7, is ETGVTQSPTHLIKTRGQQVTLRCSSQSGHNTVSWYQQALGQGPQFIFQYYREEENGRGNFPPRFSGLQFPNYSSELNVNALELDDSALYLCASSTRTSTREQYFGPGTRLTVT.

Of note for this clone: This specimen includes other DNA sequences encoding the same CDR3. The chain employs TRBV5-1 and TRBJ2-5; D possibly matches TRBD1 or TRBD2 (5 bases each). The CDR3 has 14 amino acids. Trimming pared 0 bases from V and 2 bases from J, leaving 8 bases between. Germline CDR1 reads SGHRS; CDR2 reads YFSETQ. The chain's CDR3 is CASSLVGPQETQYF. As DNA, the CDR3 is TGCGCCAGCAGCTTGGTGGGACCGCAAGAGACCCAGTACTTC.

The chain employs TRBV28 and TRBJ2-7; 10 bases are shared with TRBD2. The CDR3 runs 14 residues. The germline CDR1 and CDR2 sequences are MDHEN and SYDVKM. With 3 bases clipped from V and 7 bases from J, the junction kept 6 bases outside the gene matches. The CDR3 DNA follows: TGTGCCAGCAGTTTGATAGCGGGAGGCGGGGAGCAGTACTTC. Translated, it gives CASSLIAGGGEQYF. The full variable domain, in which reference TRBV28 and TRBJ2-7 provide the parts outside the CDR3, is DVKVTQSSRYLVKRTGEKVFLECVQDMDHENMFWYRQDPGLGLRLIYFSYDVKMKEKGDIPEGYSVSREKKERFSLILESASTNQTSMYLCASSLIAGGGEQYFGPGTRLTVT.

This clone was picked up a small number of times. The genes are TRBV5-5 and TRBJ1-4, with TRBD1 matching over 9 bases. The CDR3 runs 14 residues. Unmatched junction bases numbered 4, after V lost 4 bases and J lost 6 bases. CDR1 is SGHKS, CDR2 YYEKEE, per germline (reference sequence). The CDR3 reads CASSGGQGYEKLFF. The CDR3 DNA is TGTGCCAGCAGCGGGGGACAGGGATATGAAAAACTGTTTTTT.

This chain links TRBV30 with TRBJ1-2; D gene ambiguous. The CDR3 has 15 residues. Trimming cost V 1 base and J 2 bases, with 14 bases left between them. Germline V gene lookup returns CDR1 GTSNPN and CDR2 SVGIG (reference sequence). The CDR3 region has the DNA TGTGCCTGGAGTGAGGTCAGGAGCAAGAACTATGGCTACACCTTC. It is translated as CAWSEVRSKNYGYTF. Variable domain in full (rest from reference TRBV30 and TRBJ1-2): SQTIHQWPATLVQPVGSPLSLECTVEGTSNPNLYWYRQAAGRGLQLLFYSVGIGQISSEVPQNLSASRPQDRQFILSSKKLLLSDSGFYLCAWSEVRSKNYGYTFGSGTRLTVV.

This clone was observed a handful of times. Other nucleotide sequences from this sample produce the same CDR3. This chain uses TRBV9 with TRBJ1-1; 9 positions match TRBD1. Trimming cost V 3 bases and J 3 bases; bases outside gene matches: 0. Germline-derived CDR1 and CDR2 are SGDLS and YYNGEE. This CDR3 spans 13 amino acids. CDR3 region: CASSGTGDTEAFF. CDR3 coding DNA: TGTGCCAGCAGCGGGACAGGGGACACTGAAGCTTTCTTT.

This clone was seen ten or more times. The CDR3 nucleotides read TGCGCCAGCAAACTGGAGCCGCCCAATTTTGGCTACACCTTC. Translating gives CASKLEPPNFGYTF. The chain carries TRBV5-1 and TRBJ1-2; D unclear. Germline lookup yields CDR1 SGHRS and CDR2 YFSETQ. V was pared by 6 bases and J by 7 bases, with 19 bases between. This CDR3 region has 14 residues.

Only a few counts were recorded for this clone. This sequence joins TRBV11-2 and TRBJ2-6, with no clear D. This CDR3 is 15 amino acids long. Germline values: CDR1 SGHAT, CDR2 FQNNGV. Deletions cut 6 bases from V and 1 base from J, with 10 bases between. The CDR3 here is CASSPTPSGANVLTF. The DNA for the CDR3 is TGTGCCAGCAGTCCCACCCCTTCTGGGGCCAACGTCCTGACTTTC.

The V and J genes are TRBV20-1 and TRBJ2-7; D remains unclear. V lost 0 bases, J lost 7 bases, and 7 bases lay in between. The CDR3 sequence is 11 residues long. CDR1 and CDR2 from the germline V gene are DFQATT and SNEGSKA (reference sequence). The CDR3 bases are TGCAGTGCTAGAGATTTTAGAGAGCAGTACTTC. It encodes CSARDFREQYF.

This clone was seen only a few times. The rearrangement uses TRBV7-9 and TRBJ2-2; 15 nucleotides line up with TRBD2. The germline V gene encodes CDR1 SEHNR and CDR2 FQNEAQ (reference sequence). CDR3 length: 19 residues. With 5 bases clipped from V and 3 bases from J, the junction kept 10 bases outside the gene matches. This CDR3 reads CASSPIRTSGRADTGELFF. The CDR3 region has the DNA TGTGCCAGCAGCCCAATTCGGACTAGCGGGAGGGCGGACACCGGGGAGCTGTTTTTT.

The CDR3 sequence is CASSILRGSYEQYF. CDR3 DNA sequence: TGTGCCAGTAGTATATTAAGGGGCTCCTACGAGCAGTACTTC. This chain links TRBV19 with TRBJ2-7; tentative D call: TRBD1 (5 bases). CDR3 length equals 14 residues. The germline V gene encodes CDR1 LNHDA and CDR2 SQIVND (reference sequence). V gave up 2 bases and J gave up 0 bases, with 8 bases separating them.

The chain combines TRBV4-1 with TRBJ2-7; 10 bases fit TRBD2. This CDR3 comprises 16 residues. Germline values: CDR1 MGHRA, CDR2 YSYEKL. The V gene end was trimmed by 0 bases and the J gene end by 3 bases; junction bases not matched to a gene: 5. CDR3 sequence reads: CASSQDKTSGFYEQYF. DNA for the CDR3: TGCGCCAGCAGCCAAGATAAGACTAGCGGGTTCTACGAGCAGTACTTC.

Many counts were recorded for this clone. V gene TRBV10-3 combines with J gene TRBJ1-4; D uncertain. The CDR3 is 19 amino acids. Germline V lookup: CDR1 ENHRY, CDR2 SYGVKD. V lost 3 bases, J lost 0 bases, and 20 bases lay in between. The CDR3 here is CAISEGFPQTHATNEKLFF. In nucleotides, the CDR3 is TGTGCCATCAGTGAAGGTTTCCCACAGACCCATGCAACTAATGAAAAACTGTTTTTT.

V gene TRBV11-2 combines with J gene TRBJ2-1; D may be TRBD2 (6 bases). The CDR3 is 15 amino acids. Germline-derived CDR1 and CDR2 are SGHAT and FQNNGV. Trimming stripped 3 bases from V and 2 bases from J, with 11 bases between. CDR3 residues: CASSFGLAAYNEQFF. The CDR3 region has the DNA TGTGCCAGCAGCTTCGGCTTAGCGGCCTACAATGAGCAGTTCTTC.

This chain joins TRBV28 and TRBJ2-1; D remains ambiguous. The germline V gene has CDR1 MDHEN and CDR2 SYDVKM. This CDR3 is 17 amino acids long. V gave up 4 bases and J gave up 3 bases, with 19 bases separating them. The CDR3 sequence: CASSYLPSAAVYNEQFF. The CDR3 region has the DNA TGTGCCAGCAGTTATCTCCCTAGTGCCGCTGTCTACAATGAGCAGTTCTTC.

Concerning this clone itself: An end of the junction differs from the germline gene, which may be a read error. The genes are TRBV30 and TRBJ2-5; the D gene is possibly TRBD2 (7 bases). Germline V gives CDR1 GTSNPN, CDR2 SVGIG (reference sequence). The CDR3 spans 12 residues. The CDR3 reads CAWSPLGAGVHF. The CDR3 DNA reads as TGTGCCTGGAGCCCCTTGGGGGCGGGAGTGCACTTC.

This clone appeared a single time. V and J are TRBV28 and TRBJ1-2; 7 positions match TRBD1. J lost 5 bases, V lost 6 bases, and 9 bases had no gene match. This CDR3 spans 14 amino acids. Germline values: CDR1 MDHEN, CDR2 SYDVKM. The CDR3 reads CASSTTTGRYGYTF. The CDR3 nucleotides read TGTGCCAGCAGCACAACGACAGGGAGGTATGGCTACACCTTC.

The chain combines TRBV5-8 with TRBJ2-4; D may be TRBD1 (5 bases). Trimming took off 0 bases at V and 2 bases at J, with 9 bases between the two ends. CDR1 and CDR2 from the germline V gene are SGHTS and YDEGEE. This CDR3 has 15 amino acids. This CDR3 reads CASSLGGATKNIQYF. The CDR3 DNA is TGTGCCAGCAGCTTGGGGGGCGCGACCAAAAACATTCAGTACTTC.

This clone was detected once. The chain carries TRBV28 and TRBJ2-2, with D maybe TRBD1 (5 bases). This CDR3 has 15 amino acids. Trimming pared 5 bases from V and 3 bases from J, leaving 13 bases between. Germline V CDR1 and CDR2: MDHEN, SYDVKM. In DNA form, the CDR3 reads TGTGCCAGCAGTCCTCCCCCAGGGTACACCGGGGAGCTGTTTTTT. Translation: CASSPPPGYTGELFF.

The chain couples TRBV6-5 to TRBJ2-1; 12 nucleotides agree with TRBD2. The V gene end was trimmed by 6 bases and the J gene end by 9 bases; junction bases not matched to a gene: 6. The CDR3 covers 14 residues. CDR1 and CDR2 from the germline V gene are MNHEY and SVGAGI. CDR3 sequence: CASRRALAGGEQFF. The CDR3 nucleotides are TGTGCCAGCAGGAGGGCACTAGCGGGAGGTGAGCAGTTCTTC.

The V call is TRBV28, the J call TRBJ1-2, with a weak D call TRBD1 (6 bases). The CDR3 runs to 16 residues. Trimming removed 2 bases at V and 3 bases at J, with 16 bases between. Germline loops: CDR1 MDHEN, CDR2 SYDVKM. The CDR3 DNA reads as TGTGCCAGCAGTTTACGTATCGGGACACGATACTATGGCTACACCTTC. Translation: CASSLRIGTRYYGYTF.

With regard to this clone: Other DNA sequences in this specimen translate into the identical CDR3. The chain has TRBV7-2 and TRBJ1-3; no firm D call. Germline CDR1 reads SGHTA; CDR2 reads FQGNSA. This CDR3 comprises 12 residues. V gave up 4 bases and J gave up 5 bases, with 6 bases separating them. The DNA of the CDR3 is TGTGCCAGCAGCTCTAGCAGAAACACCATATATTTT. Protein product: CASSSSRNTIYF.

The V and J genes are TRBV9 and TRBJ2-5; the match to TRBD1 covers 7 bases. Germline values: CDR1 SGDLS, CDR2 YYNGEE. This CDR3 is built from 15 residues. The junction had 9 bases not matched to a gene; V was cut back by 0 bases and J by 7 bases. CDR3 in amino acids: CASSVDYRGSGTQYF. In nucleotides, the CDR3 is TGTGCCAGCAGCGTAGATTACAGGGGCTCTGGGACCCAGTACTTC.

This rearrangement joins TRBV5-1 to TRBJ1-6; unclear D gene. Germline values: CDR1 SGHRS, CDR2 YFSETQ. Trimming removed 1 base from V and 7 bases from J, with 6 bases in between. The CDR3 covers 13 residues. The DNA of the CDR3 is TGCGCCAGCAGCTTGAATCGAAATTCACCCCTCCACTTT. Its translation is CASSLNRNSPLHF.

V usage is TRBV6-5 and J usage is TRBJ2-1; D might be TRBD2 (5 bases). Germline V gene sequence: CDR1 MNHEY, CDR2 SVGAGI. CDR3 length: 13 residues. The germline V and J ends were trimmed by 5 bases and 8 bases, with 13 bases remaining between them. CDR3 DNA sequence: TGTGCCAGCAGTCTCGCCCGGAGGCATGAGCAGTTCTTC. It is translated as CASSLARRHEQFF.

This clone was seen a few times. The chain joins TRBV28 to TRBJ1-1; D gene unclear. Trimming shortened V by 5 bases and J by 1 base, and 2 bases separated the two germline ends. The CDR3 has 11 amino acids. Per the germline V gene, CDR1 is MDHEN and CDR2 is SYDVKM. The CDR3 coding sequence is TGTGCCAGCAGTCCGAACACTGAAGCTTTCTTT. Its protein is CASSPNTEAFF.

The chain is built from TRBV5-1 and TRBJ2-7, with D unclear. This CDR3 is built from 12 residues. Germline V gene lookup returns CDR1 SGHRS and CDR2 YFSETQ. The ends were cut back, 6 bases at V and 1 base at J, with 8 bases in the middle. The CDR3: CASNGGSYEQYF. The CDR3 region has the DNA TGCGCCAGCAACGGTGGGTCCTACGAGCAGTACTTC.

V and J are TRBV5-1 and TRBJ2-2; TRBD2 agrees at 12 bases. The CDR3 covers 18 residues. J gave up 4 bases and V 4 bases, and 11 bases lay outside the gene matches. CDR1 and CDR2 from the germline V gene are SGHRS and YFSETQ. The CDR3 DNA is TGCGCCAGCAGCCCCCCGACTAGCGGGAGCGGTGGCACCGGGGAGCTGTTTTTT. Translating it yields CASSPPTSGSGGTGELFF.